The T cell receptor beta chain described here comes from a study of identifying expanded T cells in peripheral blood (dated by TCRdb to about 2019). For the study in its entirety: Separate aliquots of the same genomic DNA pool were sequenced to produce technical replicates, and four replicates were compared in pairs. Here is what the overall study found, with its caveats: For all healthy donors, the variance in clone template counts between approximately 2-week samples rose significantly as total template count increased. Between technical replicates the binomial model flagged approximately 1.2 differentially abundant clones, whereas over approximately two weeks the binomial model flagged about 16.4 and over roughly four weeks around 19. Both the number of clones called differentially abundant and the false-positive rate were significantly reduced by the beta-binomial model across all healthy-donor time intervals. The authors expected that biological variance in healthy repertoires might rise further over much longer intervals, such as months to years.

In regard to this clone: Its antigen remains unidentified. Base qualities were left out, and no much larger clone turns up one base away.

During the collection period, no immune events, such as infections, were documented for the healthy donors. Blood repertoires from healthy donors were used as a training cohort for calibrating time-dependent variance in a beta-binomial model of differential abundance of T-cell clones. There were about 10 healthy donors in the training cohort, of whom 3 were female and 7 were male. On average the donors were 43 years old, and their ages spanned about 25 to 64 years. Obtained from a commercial supplier, whole blood was collected from each healthy donor at three time points set around two weeks apart. Genomic DNA was extracted from unsorted whole blood for immunosequencing. TCRbeta CDR3 regions were profiled with the immunoSEQ Assay using bias-controlled multiplex PCR amplification of genomic DNA. From the authors' description of their analysis: To quantify the absolute abundance of each unique TCRbeta CDR3 region, the sequences were collapsed and filtered. Differential abundance was tested with a binomial (Fisher-equivalent) model and with a beta-binomial model adding time-dependent variance fitted from healthy donors. Clones with fewer than 5 combined templates were excluded, and clones with Benjamini-Hochberg FDR below 0.01 were called differentially abundant. Using the form v = (b*log(k)+a)^2, the beta-binomial variance was modeled as a function of the total template count across the two samples. TCRdb's version of the immuneACCESS table is confined to in-frame rearrangements and falls short of the full clone set. An unresolved V gene accounts for under half of the shortfall where checked; the remainder is of unknown origin. V and J calls and clone size are those listed in that table; D and trimming were worked out from the DNA. The sample table shows approximately 90,000 clones, and about nine tenths are seen once. The top ten hold about 4.2% of the sample.

The CDR1 and CDR2 encoded by the germline V gene are ENHRY and SYGVKD. Trimming removed 0 bases from V and 4 bases from J, leaving 9 bases between the germline ends. Inclusive of the bounding cysteine and phenylalanine, the CDR3 is 14 residues long. Only the CDR3 DNA is retained, 42 bases long and in frame from the first base. Rearrangement joined TRBV10-3 to TRBJ2-5, with a tentative D call of TRBD1 or TRBD2, each matching 5 bases. This clonotype was sampled from a person aged 18-69 years in good health. Sequencing was done on a sample of blood. The CDR3: CAISESFGGETQYF. DNA sequence: TGTGCCATCAGTGAGTCTTTTGGGGGAGAGACCCAGTACTTC.